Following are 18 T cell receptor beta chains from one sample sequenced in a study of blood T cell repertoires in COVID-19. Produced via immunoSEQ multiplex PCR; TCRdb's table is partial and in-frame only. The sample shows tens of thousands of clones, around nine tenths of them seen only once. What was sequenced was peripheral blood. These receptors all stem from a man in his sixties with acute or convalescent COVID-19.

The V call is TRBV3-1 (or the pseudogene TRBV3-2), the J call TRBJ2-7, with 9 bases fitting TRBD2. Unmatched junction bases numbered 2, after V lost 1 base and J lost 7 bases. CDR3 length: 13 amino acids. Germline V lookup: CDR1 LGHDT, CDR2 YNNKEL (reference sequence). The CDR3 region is CASSQGTSGEQYF. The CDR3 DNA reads TGTGCCAGCAGCCAAGGAACTAGCGGGGAGCAGTACTTC.

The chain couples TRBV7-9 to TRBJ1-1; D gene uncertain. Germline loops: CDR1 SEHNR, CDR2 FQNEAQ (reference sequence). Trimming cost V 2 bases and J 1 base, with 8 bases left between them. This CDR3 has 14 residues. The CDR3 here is CASSLFARNTEAFF. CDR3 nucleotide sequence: TGTGCCAGCAGCTTATTTGCCAGGAACACTGAAGCTTTCTTT.

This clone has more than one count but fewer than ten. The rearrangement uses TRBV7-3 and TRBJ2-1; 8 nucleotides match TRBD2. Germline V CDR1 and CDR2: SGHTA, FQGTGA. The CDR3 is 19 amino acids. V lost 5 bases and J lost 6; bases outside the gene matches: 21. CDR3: CASSLRGGITALRSNEQFF. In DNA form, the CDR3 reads TGTGCCAGCAGCCTTCGGGGGGGTATCACCGCCCTCCGAAGCAATGAGCAGTTCTTC.

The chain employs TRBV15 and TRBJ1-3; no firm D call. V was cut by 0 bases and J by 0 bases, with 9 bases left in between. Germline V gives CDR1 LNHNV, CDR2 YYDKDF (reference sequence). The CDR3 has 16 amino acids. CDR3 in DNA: TGTGCCACCAGCAGAGATGTCAGGTCCTCTGGAAACACCATATATTTT. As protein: CATSRDVRSSGNTIYF. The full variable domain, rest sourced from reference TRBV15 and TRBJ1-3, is DAMVIQNPRYQVTQFGKPVTLSCSQTLNHNVMYWYQQKSSQAPKLLFHYYDKDFNNEADTPDNFQSRRPNTSFCFLDIRSPGLGDTAMYLCATSRDVRSSGNTIYFGEGSWLTVV.

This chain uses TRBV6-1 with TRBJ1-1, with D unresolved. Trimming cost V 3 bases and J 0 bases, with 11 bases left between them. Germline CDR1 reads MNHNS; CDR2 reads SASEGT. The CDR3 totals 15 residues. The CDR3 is CASSEYGNLNTEAFF. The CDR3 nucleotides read TGTGCCAGCAGTGAGTATGGCAACCTGAACACTGAAGCTTTCTTT.

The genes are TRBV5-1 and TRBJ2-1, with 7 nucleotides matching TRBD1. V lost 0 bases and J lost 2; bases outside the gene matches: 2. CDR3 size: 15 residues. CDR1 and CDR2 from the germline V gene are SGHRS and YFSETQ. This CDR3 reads CASSLVGGAYNEQFF. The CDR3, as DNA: TGCGCCAGCAGCTTGGTAGGGGGCGCCTACAATGAGCAGTTCTTC. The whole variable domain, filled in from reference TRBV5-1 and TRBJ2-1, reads KAGVTQTPRYLIKTRGQQVTLSCSPISGHRSVSWYQQTPGQGLQFLFEYFSETQRNKGNFPGRFSGRQFSNSRSEMNVSTLELGDSALYLCASSLVGGAYNEQFFGPGTRLTVL.

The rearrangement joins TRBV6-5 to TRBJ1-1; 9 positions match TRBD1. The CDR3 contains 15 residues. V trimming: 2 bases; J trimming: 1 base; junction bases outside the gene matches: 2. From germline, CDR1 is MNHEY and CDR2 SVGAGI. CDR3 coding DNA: TGTGCCAGCAGTTACCAGGGACAGGGGAACACTGAAGCTTTCTTT. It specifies CASSYQGQGNTEAFF.

The CDR3 loop is CASSPFSSPNTGELFF. The CDR3 coding sequence is TGTGCCAGCAGCCCCTTCTCTAGCCCGAACACCGGGGAGCTGTTTTTT. The V and J genes are TRBV11-2 and TRBJ2-2; tentatively, D is TRBD2 (5 bases). Germline CDR1 SGHAT, CDR2 FQNNGV. There are 16 residues in the CDR3. Trimming took off 5 bases at V and 0 bases at J, with 13 bases between the two ends. Full variable domain (outside the CDR3, taken from reference TRBV11-2 and TRBJ2-2): EAGVAQSPRYKIIEKRQSVAFWCNPISGHATLYWYQQILGQGPKLLIQFQNNGVVDDSQLPKDRFSAERLKGVDSTLKIQPAKLEDSAVYLCASSPFSSPNTGELFFGEGSRLTVL.

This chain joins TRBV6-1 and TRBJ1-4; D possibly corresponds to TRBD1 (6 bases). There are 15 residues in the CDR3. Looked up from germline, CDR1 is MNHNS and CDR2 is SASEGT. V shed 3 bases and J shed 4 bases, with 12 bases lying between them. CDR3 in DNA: TGTGCCAGCAGTGAGGAACAGGGTAGTAATGAAAAACTGTTTTTT. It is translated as CASSEEQGSNEKLFF.

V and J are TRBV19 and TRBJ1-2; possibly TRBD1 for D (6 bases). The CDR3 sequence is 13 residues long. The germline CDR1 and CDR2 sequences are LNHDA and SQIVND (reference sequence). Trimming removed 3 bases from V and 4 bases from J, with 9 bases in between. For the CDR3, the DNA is TGTGCCAGTAGTATGGACAGTTCCTATGGCTACACCTTC. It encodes CASSMDSSYGYTF.

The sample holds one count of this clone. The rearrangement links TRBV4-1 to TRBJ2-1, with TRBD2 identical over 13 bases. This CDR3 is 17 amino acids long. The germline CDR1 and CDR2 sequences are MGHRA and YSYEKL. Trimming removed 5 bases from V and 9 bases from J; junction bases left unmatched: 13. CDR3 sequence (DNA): TGCGCCAGCAGCGTACTAGCGGGGGGGTCCAATTCCGGTGAGCAGTTCTTC. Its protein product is CASSVLAGGSNSGEQFF.

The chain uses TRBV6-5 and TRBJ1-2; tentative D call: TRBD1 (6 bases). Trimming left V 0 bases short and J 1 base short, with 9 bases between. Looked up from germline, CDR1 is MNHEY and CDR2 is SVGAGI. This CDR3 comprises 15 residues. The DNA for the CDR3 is TGTGCCAGCAGTTACTCGACAGGATTTAACTATGGCTACACCTTC. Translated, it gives CASSYSTGFNYGYTF.

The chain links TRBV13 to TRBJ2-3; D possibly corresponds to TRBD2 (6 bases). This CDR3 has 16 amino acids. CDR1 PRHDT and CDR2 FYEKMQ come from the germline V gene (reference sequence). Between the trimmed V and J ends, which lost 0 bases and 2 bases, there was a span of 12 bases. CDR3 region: CASSLGRSGVTDTQYF. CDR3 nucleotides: TGTGCCAGCAGCTTAGGCCGGTCGGGGGTCACAGATACGCAGTATTTT.

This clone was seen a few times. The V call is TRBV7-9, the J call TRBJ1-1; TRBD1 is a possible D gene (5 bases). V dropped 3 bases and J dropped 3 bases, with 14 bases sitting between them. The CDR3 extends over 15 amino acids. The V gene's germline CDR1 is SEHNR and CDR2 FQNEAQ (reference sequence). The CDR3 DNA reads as TGTGCCAGCAGCTTCCCAATAGGCAGGGACACTGAAGCTTTCTTT. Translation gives CASSFPIGRDTEAFF.

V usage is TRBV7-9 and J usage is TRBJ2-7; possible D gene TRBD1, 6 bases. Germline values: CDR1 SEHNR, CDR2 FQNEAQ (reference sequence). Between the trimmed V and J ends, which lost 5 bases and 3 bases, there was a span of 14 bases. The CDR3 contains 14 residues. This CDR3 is CASSPPRGVYEQYF. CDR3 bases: TGTGCCAGCAGCCCCCCCAGGGGAGTCTACGAGCAGTACTTC.

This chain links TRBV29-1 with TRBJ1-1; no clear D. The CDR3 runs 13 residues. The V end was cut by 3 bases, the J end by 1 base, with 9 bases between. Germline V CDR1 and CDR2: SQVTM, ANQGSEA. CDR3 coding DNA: TGCAGCGTTGAGTCCCCCAGGAACACTGAAGCTTTCTTT. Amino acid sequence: CSVESPRNTEAFF.

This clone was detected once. The CDR3 loop is CASSLEAGNYGYTF. CDR3 coding DNA: TGTGCCAGCAGCTTGGAAGCAGGGAACTATGGCTACACCTTC. The chain joins TRBV5-5 to TRBJ1-2; D possibly corresponds to TRBD1 (5 bases). CDR1 is SGHKS and CDR2 is YYEKEE in the germline V gene (reference sequence). The CDR3 is made up of 14 amino acids. The ends were cut back, 0 bases at V and 2 bases at J, with 8 bases in the middle.

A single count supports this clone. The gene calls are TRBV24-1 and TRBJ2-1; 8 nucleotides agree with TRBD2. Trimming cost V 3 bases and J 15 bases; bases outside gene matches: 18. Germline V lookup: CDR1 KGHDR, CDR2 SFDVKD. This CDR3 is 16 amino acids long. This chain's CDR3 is CATSDPDDLPRGGRFF. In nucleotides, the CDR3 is TGTGCCACCAGTGATCCGGACGATCTCCCGCGCGGGGGGCGGTTCTTC.